The clone carrying this TCR beta chain came up many times. What it binds is unknown. RNA transcripts gave rise to amplified TCR beta CDR3 regions. RT-PCR in the first round (using the HTBI primer set) targeted the TCR CDR3. TCRdb passed the multiplex PCR reads through MiXCR, listing each CDR3 protein once. The data show about 640,000 distinct CDR3 sequences, around 15% seen once. The ends lost 3 bases at V and 2 bases at J; junction bases unmatched: 5. There are 15 residues in the CDR3. CDR1 is SGDLS and CDR2 is YYNGEE in the germline V gene. This specimen comes from a study of T cells in Graves' hyperthyroidism and ophthalmopathy. General study results and limits: From stable hyperthyroidism, ophthalmopathy was separated by a 13 V-J model.

The chain links TRBV9 to TRBJ2-1; 7 bases match TRBD1. The sequence came from a woman in her 50s with Graves' ophthalmopathy. Sequenced input: blood. The CDR3 DNA follows: TGTGCCAGCAGCGCTAGCCAGGGGGCCTACAATGAGCAGTTCTTC. Encoded protein: CASSASQGAYNEQFF.